These T cell receptor beta chains were read from a single sample in a study of T cell responses to AZD1222 COVID-19 vaccine. Generated by immunoSEQ multiplex PCR, the TCRdb table keeps only in-frame clones and is missing some. This sample yields under 130,000 clones, of which more than 75% are seen a single time; 2.5% to 3% belongs to the top ten. The sequencing here drew on peripheral blood, taken on day 0 of AZD1222 vaccination. These receptors came from an adult in good health. The CDR3 runs from the conserved cysteine through the conserved F or W. Each record gives: clone size, J gene, D gene, V gene, CDR3 DNA, CDR3 protein. A D gene is named only where the DNA matches it firmly. Rows give clone size only sometimes, using once, few, many, or a class for an expanded clone.

>once|TRBJ1-4|-|TRBV5-1
TGCGCCAGCAGCCTCCAAGGGGCGGGAACTAATGAAAAACTGTTTTTT
CASSLQGAGTNEKLFF
>-|TRBJ1-2|TRBD1|TRBV27
TGTGCCAGCGGGGCGGACAGGGGATTCGGCTACACCTTC
CASGADRGFGYTF
>medium-sized|TRBJ2-3|TRBD2|TRBV6-1
TGTGCCAGCAGTGAAGGTAGCGGGAGTGCAGATACGCAGTATTTT
CASSEGSGSADTQYF
>-|TRBJ1-2|-|TRBV7-8
TGTGCCAGCAGCCGCGACAGATCCCCTAGCTATGGCTACACCTTC
CASSRDRSPSYGYTF
>-|TRBJ2-5|-|TRBV5-4
TGTGCCAGCAGCTTGTTCGCCCGTCAAGAGACCCAGTACTTC
CASSLFARQETQYF
>-|TRBJ2-7|TRBD1|TRBV29-1
TGCAGCGTCGCCAATACAGGGGATCTGCCCTACGAGCAGTACTTC
CSVANTGDLPYEQYF
>-|TRBJ1-5|TRBD1|TRBV23-1
TGCGCCAGCAGTCAATCGAAGGACAGGGGATATAGCAATCAGCCCCAGCATTTT
CASSQSKDRGYSNQPQHF
>-|TRBJ2-1|TRBD2|TRBV7-9
TGTGCCAGCAGCTGGGACTACCAGAGGCCCGATGAGCAGTTCTTC
CASSWDYQRPDEQFF
>-|TRBJ2-5|-|TRBV5-4
TGTGCCAGCAGGCCCGCAGGGCAAGAGACCCAGTACTTC
CASRPAGQETQYF
>-|TRBJ1-1|-|TRBV5-5
TGTGCCAGCAGCGAGGCAGGGGCCACTGAAGCTTTCTTT
CASSEAGATEAFF
>-|TRBJ2-7|-|TRBV6-6
TGTGCCAGCAGTTACACATACCAGGAATACGAGCAGTACTTC
CASSYTYQEYEQYF
>-|TRBJ2-7|-|TRBV4-3
TGCGCCAGCAGCCCTCCTTATAAGCAGTACTTC
CASSPPYKQYF
>-|TRBJ2-7|-|TRBV11-2
TGTGCCAGCAGAAGGACGGCCTACGAGCAGTACTTC
CASRRTAYEQYF
>-|TRBJ1-5|-|TRBV24-1
TGTGCCACCAGTGATCACCGGCAGGGGATGAATCAGCCCCAGCATTTT
CATSDHRQGMNQPQHF
>-|TRBJ2-7|TRBD1|TRBV5-1
TGCGCCAGCAGCCCCCGGACAGGGAGCTCCTACGAGCAGTACTTC
CASSPRTGSSYEQYF
>-|TRBJ1-5|-|TRBV18
TGTGCCAGCTCACCGCCCTGGGAGACGGGTCAGCCCCAGCATTTT
CASSPPWETGQPQHF
>-|TRBJ2-1|-|TRBV27
TGTGCCAGCAGTCGGGCTGACGAGCAGTTCTTC
CASSRADEQFF
>-|TRBJ2-3|TRBD1|TRBV24-1
TGTGCCACCAGTGATCCCGACAGGGAAGTAGATACGCAGTATTTT
CATSDPDREVDTQYF
>once|TRBJ1-4|-|TRBV6-5
TGTGCCAGCAGTCCCGGACAGCTGAATGAAAAACTGTTTTTT
CASSPGQLNEKLFF
>-|TRBJ1-1|TRBD1|TRBV5-1
TGCGCCAGCAGCTTGGACAGGGGGAGCGCTGAAGCTTTCTTT
CASSLDRGSAEAFF
>-|TRBJ2-3|-|TRBV20-1
TGCAGTGCTAGGATGAGGGATACGCAGTATTTT
CSARMRDTQYF
>-|TRBJ2-1|-|TRBV11-2
TGTGCCAGCAGCTTAGCGGGGGTAGCCGCCTACAATGAGCAGTTCTTC
CASSLAGVAAYNEQFF
>-|TRBJ1-1|-|TRBV2
TGTGCCAGCAGTCCAACAGGGAGGACTGAAGCTTTCTTT
CASSPTGRTEAFF
>few|TRBJ2-3|-|TRBV29-1
TGCAGCGTCTGCCCGGAAGGGTCCGCGCAGTATTTT
CSVCPEGSAQYF
>-|TRBJ2-7|-|TRBV4-1
TGCGCCAGCAGCCAAGAGAGGGACGAGGCTGTCTACGAGCAGTACTTC
CASSQERDEAVYEQYF
>once|TRBJ2-3|TRBD2|TRBV7-2
TGTGCCAGCAGCCCACGACTAGCGGGAGGTCGCACAGATACGCAGTATTTT
CASSPRLAGGRTDTQYF
>-|TRBJ1-5|-|TRBV7-3
TGTGCCAGCAGCTTATTGGGTGGGTGTTCGTTCCTCAGGGGAGCAAGCAATCAGCCCCAGCATTTT
CASSLLGGCSFLRGASNQPQHF
>-|TRBJ2-7|TRBD2|TRBV7-6
TGTGCCAGCGGGACCCTCTCTAGCGGAGCCTCCTACGAGCAGTACTTC
CASGTLSSGASYEQYF
>-|TRBJ2-1|-|TRBV4-1
TGCGCCAGCAGCCAAGTGGTTGCCGGGGACTATGAGCAGTTCTTC
CASSQVVAGDYEQFF
>-|TRBJ1-6|TRBD1|TRBV9
TGTGCCAGCAGCGCGACAGGGCTACATAATTCACCCCTCCACTTT
CASSATGLHNSPLHF
>-|TRBJ2-5|-|TRBV27
TGTGCCAGCAGTTTATGGGTATCAGAGACCCAGTACTTC
CASSLWVSETQYF
>-|TRBJ1-1|-|TRBV27
TGTGCCAGCAGTTTAATCGGGGAACCCACTGAAGCTTTCTTT
CASSLIGEPTEAFF
>-|TRBJ1-1|-|TRBV4-1
TGCGCCAGCAGCCAAGAAAGGCTTTGGGGAGGCACTGAAGCTTTCTTT
CASSQERLWGGTEAFF
>-|TRBJ2-7|-|TRBV7-9
TGTGCCAGCAGCCCAGGGGAAAGAGGGATCTACGAGCAGTACTTC
CASSPGERGIYEQYF
>-|TRBJ1-6|-|TRBV7-3
TGTGCCAGCAGCTTCCCCAGCTCCTATAATTCACCCCTCCACTTT
CASSFPSSYNSPLHF
>-|TRBJ2-7|-|TRBV6-9
TGTGCCAGCAGTTCAGGTAAGAGCCCGGGTACCGAGCAGTACTTC
CASSSGKSPGTEQYF
>-|TRBJ1-2|TRBD1|TRBV27
TGTGCCAGCAGTTCCCCGTCACGGGACAGGAACTATGGCTACACCTTC
CASSSPSRDRNYGYTF
>few|TRBJ1-5|-|TRBV5-8
TGTGCCAGCAGACAACCCATCAGCAATCAGCCCCAGCATTTT
CASRQPISNQPQHF
>few|TRBJ1-5|-|TRBV18
TGTGCCAGCTCACCACCTCGGGGTTCAGGAAGCCAGCCCCAGCATTTT
CASSPPRGSGSQPQHF
>-|TRBJ2-7|TRBD2|TRBV4-1
TGCGCCAGCAGCCAAGGGGGGAGCGGGGCTTCCTACGAGCAGTACTTC
CASSQGGSGASYEQYF
>-|TRBJ1-6|TRBD1|TRBV3-1/TRBV3-2
TGTGCCAGCAGCCTGGGACAGGGGAAGACCTCACCCCTCCACTTT
CASSLGQGKTSPLHF
>-|TRBJ1-2|-|TRBV5-4
TGTGCCAGCAGCTTGGCGGGATCGGATGGCTACACCTTC
CASSLAGSDGYTF
>-|TRBJ2-5|TRBD2|TRBV7-9
TGTGCCAGCACCCGGGGGGTAACTAGCGGGTCGGGGGAGACCCAGTACTTC
CASTRGVTSGSGETQYF
>-|TRBJ2-6|-|TRBV5-1
TGCGCCAGCAGCCCAACCCTATCTGGGGCCAACGTCCTGACTTTC
CASSPTLSGANVLTF
>-|TRBJ2-5|-|TRBV5-1
TGCGCCAGCAGCCGTGCAGGGGCACAAGAGACCCAGTACTTC
CASSRAGAQETQYF
>once|TRBJ2-5|TRBD2|TRBV2
TGTGCCAGCAGTGGGGATGCCGGCGGGGGGGAGACCCAGTACTTC
CASSGDAGGGETQYF
>-|TRBJ2-1|TRBD2|TRBV10-3
TGTGCCATCAGACCGCCGAGCGGGGGTTACAATGAGCAGTTCTTC
CAIRPPSGGYNEQFF
>few|TRBJ2-5|-|TRBV12-3/TRBV12-4
TGTGCCAGCAGCCCCCGGGGGCCCGGGACCCAGTACTTC
CASSPRGPGTQYF
>-|TRBJ2-3|-|TRBV9
TGTGCCAGCAGCGTAGGATCGGAGGGGGGGCGCGGGACTAACACAGATACGCAGTATTTT
CASSVGSEGGRGTNTDTQYF
>-|TRBJ1-2|-|TRBV28
TGTGCCAGCAGCCAACCCTGGGTCTATGGCTACACCTTC
CASSQPWVYGYTF
>-|TRBJ1-2|TRBD1|TRBV6-6
TGTGCCACCCGAAAACCCGGGACAGGGGAGTATGGCTACACCTTC
CATRKPGTGEYGYTF
>-|TRBJ1-2|-|TRBV25-1
TGTGCCAGCAGTGAGCCCGTCAGCTATGGCTACACCTTC
CASSEPVSYGYTF
>few|TRBJ2-7|-|TRBV4-3
TGCGCCAGCAGCCCTGGGATCTCCTACGAGCAGTACTTC
CASSPGISYEQYF
>-|TRBJ1-5|-|TRBV27
TGTGCCAGCAGTCTATCGAGCAATCAGCCCCAGCATTTT
CASSLSSNQPQHF
>-|TRBJ1-5|-|TRBV7-2
TGTGCCAGCAGCTGGACAGACTATAGCAATCAGCCCCAGCATTTT
CASSWTDYSNQPQHF
>-|TRBJ2-7|TRBD1|TRBV6-2/TRBV6-3
TGTGCCAGCAGTTACCTCTCCAGGGGGATGTCCTACGAGCAGTACTTC
CASSYLSRGMSYEQYF
>-|TRBJ1-2|-|TRBV6-5
TGTGCCAGCAGTTACTCACCCGGGGCCGGCTACACCTTC
CASSYSPGAGYTF
>-|TRBJ2-3|-|TRBV11-2
TGTGCCAGCAGCCCAGGGGTTAGCACAGATACGCAGTATTTT
CASSPGVSTDTQYF